One sample yielded the 30 T cell receptor beta chains listed below, sequenced in a study of T cells in Graves' hyperthyroidism and ophthalmopathy. From RNA transcripts, TCR beta CDR3 regions were amplified. The TCR CDR3 first-round RT-PCR relied on the HTBI primer set. TCRdb recomputed calls from the multiplex PCR reads with MiXCR, one row per CDR3 protein. Among 650,000 to 850,000 distinct CDR3 sequences, approximately 18% were seen once, and the ten largest hold about a sixth. The material sequenced was blood. The receptors were gathered from a woman aged 45-65 years with Graves' hyperthyroidism that later progressed to Graves' ophthalmopathy.

The DNA for the CDR3 is TGTGCCTGGGGTGCACTAGCGGTCTTCACAGATACGCAGTATTTT. Translated: CAWGALAVFTDTQYF. The J gene is TRBJ2-3, the V gene TRBV30, with 8 bases that match TRBD2. The CDR3 totals 15 residues. V trimming: 5 bases; J trimming: 2 bases; junction bases outside the gene matches: 9. Germline V gene data show CDR1 as GTSNPN and CDR2 as SVGIG (reference sequence). The full variable domain, rest sourced from reference TRBV30 and TRBJ2-3, is SQTIHQWPATLVQPVGSPLSLECTVEGTSNPNLYWYRQAAGRGLQLLFYSVGIGQISSEVPQNLSASRPQDRQFILSSKKLLLSDSGFYLCAWGALAVFTDTQYFGPGTRLTVL.

CDR3 in DNA: TGCAGTGCAAGACTAGCGGGGGGGCCCCACGAGCAGTACTTC. Translation gives CSARLAGGPHEQYF. This chain links TRBV20-1 with TRBJ2-7, with 14 bases lining up with TRBD2. In germline, CDR1 is DFQATT, CDR2 SNEGSKA (reference sequence). The junction had 6 bases not matched to a gene; V was cut back by 6 bases and J by 5 bases. The CDR3 sequence is 14 residues long.

This chain links TRBV7-3 with TRBJ2-2; D call uncertain. The CDR3 totals 12 residues. In germline, CDR1 is SGHTA, CDR2 FQGTGA. Trimming removed 0 bases at V and 6 bases at J, with 2 bases between. The CDR3 DNA reads TGTGCCAGCAGCTTAACCGCCGGGGAGCTGTTTTTT. Protein: CASSLTAGELFF.

The V gene is TRBV4-1, the J gene TRBJ2-7; no reliable D call. Germline CDR1 and CDR2: MGHRA and YSYEKL. This CDR3 contains 13 residues. V lost 0 bases and J lost 4, with 7 bases in between. CDR3 nucleotide sequence: TGCGCCAGCAGCCAAGATTACGGTTACGAGCAGTACTTC. This sequence encodes CASSQDYGYEQYF.

Many counts were recorded for this clonotype. CDR3 DNA sequence: TGTGCCAGCAGTGAAACGCAGGTCTTTGCGCCCCAGCATTTT. It yields the protein CASSETQVFAPQHF. The chain carries TRBV2 and TRBJ1-5, with unresolved D. The CDR3 spans 14 residues. Trimming removed 2 bases at V and 9 bases at J, with 14 bases between. Germline V gives CDR1 SNHLY, CDR2 FYNNEI.

The chain couples TRBV2 to TRBJ2-2, with 7 bases aligning to TRBD2. The CDR3 has 15 residues. Germline V CDR1 and CDR2: SNHLY, FYNNEI. V lost 6 bases, J lost 5 bases, and 9 bases stayed unmatched. The DNA of the CDR3 is TGTGCCAGCAGCTGGGAGGGGCAGACGACCGGGGAGCTGTTTTTT. Encoded protein: CASSWEGQTTGELFF.

As regards this clonotype: With a much larger clone just one base away, this may be a read error. The V call is TRBV7-2, the J call TRBJ2-7, with D perhaps matching TRBD1 or TRBD2 (6 bases each). The germline gives CDR1 SGHTA, CDR2 FQGNSA. CDR3 length: 14 residues. The DNA for the CDR3 is TGTGACAGCAGCTTATGGGGGGCTTCCTACGAGCAGTACTTC. This codes for CDSSLWGASYEQYF.

This clonotype was found a few times. The chain links TRBV20-1 to TRBJ2-5; 8 bases are shared with TRBD2. The CDR3 spans 14 residues. Germline CDR1 reads DFQATT; CDR2 reads SNEGSKA (reference sequence). V lost 5 bases to trimming and J lost 3 bases; unmatched junction nucleotides: 8. CDR3 DNA sequence: TGCAGTGCTGTTAGTAGCGGGGTGGAAGAGACCCAGTACTTC. The encoded protein is CSAVSSGVEETQYF.

The table lists this clonotype with many counts. The chain employs TRBV3-1 and TRBJ1-1, with D unclear. The ends were cut back, 3 bases at V and 1 base at J, with 12 bases in the middle. This CDR3 comprises 15 residues. CDR1 and CDR2 from the germline V gene are LGHDT and YNNKEL (reference sequence). CDR3 region: CASSHLPGTNTEAFF. CDR3 in DNA: TGTGCCAGCAGCCATCTACCCGGAACGAACACTGAAGCTTTCTTT.

In DNA, the CDR3 is TGCAGTGCCAGCAGTGGGGGTAGCAATCAGCCCCAGCATTTT. It codes for CSASSGGSNQPQHF. The chain joins TRBV20-1 to TRBJ1-5; possible D gene TRBD1, 5 bases. Germline V gives CDR1 DFQATT, CDR2 SNEGSKA (reference sequence). The V end was cut by 6 bases, the J end by 0 bases, with 12 bases between. This CDR3 is 14 amino acids long.

J is TRBJ1-2 and V is TRBV20-1, with D possibly matching TRBD1 (5 bases). Germline-derived CDR1 and CDR2 are DFQATT and SNEGSKA (reference sequence). The CDR3 extends over 14 amino acids. Trimming pared 1 base from V and 7 bases from J, leaving 16 bases between. CDR3 DNA: TGCAGTGCTAGAGGGGCAGGGCCCGGGGGTGGCTACACCTTC. Translating it yields CSARGAGPGGGYTF.

This chain joins TRBV4-1 and TRBJ1-1; a possible D gene is TRBD1 (5 bases). The CDR3 spans 14 residues. Trimming cost V 0 bases and J 7 bases, with 12 bases left between them. Germline V lookup: CDR1 MGHRA, CDR2 YSYEKL. The CDR3 sequence is CASSQDQQGGEAFF. In nucleotides, the CDR3 is TGCGCCAGCAGCCAAGATCAGCAGGGCGGTGAAGCTTTCTTT.

The chain couples TRBV6-6 to TRBJ1-5, with 8 nucleotides matching TRBD1. This CDR3 is 16 amino acids long. Unmatched junction bases numbered 10, after V lost 2 bases and J lost 7 bases. Germline V gene sequence: CDR1 MNHNY, CDR2 SVGAGI (reference sequence). CDR3 sequence (DNA): TGTGCCAGCAGTTACCCAGCAGGGGGCGAGGGGCAGCCCCAGCATTTT. The encoded protein is CASSYPAGGEGQPQHF.

This sequence joins TRBV4-1 and TRBJ1-5; D gene unclear. V gave up 4 bases and J gave up 0 bases, with 10 bases separating them. Germline V gene data show CDR1 as MGHRA and CDR2 as YSYEKL. This CDR3 is built from 15 residues. The CDR3 nucleotides are TGCGCCAGCAGCCCCGACGCCTATAGCAATCAGCCCCAGCATTTT. Protein product: CASSPDAYSNQPQHF.

There are many counts of this clonotype. The V and J genes are TRBV7-2 and TRBJ1-2, with D perhaps matching TRBD1 (5 bases). This CDR3 is 15 amino acids long. Germline CDR1 SGHTA, CDR2 FQGNSA. Trimming pared 1 base from V and 7 bases from J, leaving 16 bases between. The CDR3 loop is CASSLVALAQGGYTF. CDR3 sequence (DNA): TGTGCCAGCAGCTTAGTTGCACTGGCCCAGGGTGGCTACACCTTC.

Concerning this clonotype: It may be a read error: a sequence one base away is much more abundant. This chain uses TRBV3-1 with TRBJ2-2, with D perhaps matching TRBD2 (5 bases). Germline CDR1 reads LGHDT; CDR2 reads YNNKEL (reference sequence). The CDR3 spans 14 residues. The CDR3 loop reads CASSQGETTGEPFF. CDR3 coding DNA: TGTGCCAGCAGCCAAGGGGAGACTACCGGGGAGCCGTTTTTT.

This chain connects TRBV20-1 to TRBJ2-3; 8 bases align to TRBD2. CDR1 DFQATT and CDR2 SNEGSKA come from the germline V gene (reference sequence). The CDR3 covers 14 residues. Germline trimming cut 4 bases from V and 1 base from J; bases unmatched to any gene: 4. DNA for the CDR3: TGCAGTGCTACGAGCGGGGGTGGCACAGATACGCAGTATTTT. This sequence encodes CSATSGGGTDTQYF.

Remarks on this clonotype: This clone may be a read error of a much larger clone one base away. The rearrangement links TRBV3-1 to TRBJ2-5, with D uncertain. CDR1 LGHDT and CDR2 YNNKEL come from the germline V gene (reference sequence). The CDR3 is 14 residues long. CDR3 residues: CASSQRADQETRYF. CDR3 bases: TGTGCCAGCAGCCAACGGGCAGACCAAGAGACCCGGTACTTC.

The chain joins TRBV9 to TRBJ2-7; D unclear. The germline V and J ends were trimmed by 0 bases and 5 bases, with 3 bases remaining between them. CDR1 SGDLS and CDR2 YYNGEE come from the germline V gene. The CDR3 spans 11 residues. The CDR3 is CASSVGDEQYF. CDR3 bases: TGTGCCAGCAGCGTAGGTGACGAGCAGTACTTC.

A remark on this clonotype: A much more abundant neighbour one base away suggests this may be a read error. The rearrangement joins TRBV2 to TRBJ2-2; D possibly corresponds to TRBD1 (6 bases). The CDR3 is 17 residues long. Germline CDR1 reads SNHLY; CDR2 reads FYNNEI. CDR3 protein: CAGSEAPGALPTGELFF. The DNA for the CDR3 is TGTGCCGGCAGTGAAGCCCCAGGGGCGCTACCCACCGGGGAGCTGTTTTTT.

This chain connects TRBV7-9 to TRBJ2-7, with TRBD1 matching 8 bases. The CDR3 totals 16 residues. J lost 1 base, V lost 4 bases, and 9 bases had no gene match. In germline, CDR1 is SEHNR, CDR2 FQNEAQ (reference sequence). DNA of the CDR3: TGTGCCAGCAGCTCCGTCGACAGGGGTAGATCCTACGAGCAGTACTTC. As protein: CASSSVDRGRSYEQYF.

This clonotype was recorded many times. The rearrangement joins TRBV18 to TRBJ2-7; TRBD1 might be the D (6 bases). Per germline, CDR1 KGHSH and CDR2 LQKENI. V was shortened by 9 bases and J by 5 bases, with 20 bases between the two germline ends. The CDR3 totals 14 residues. CDR3 sequence (DNA): TGTGCCAGTTCTACAGGGACCTCCGGGAACGAGCAGTACTTC. Its translation is CASSTGTSGNEQYF.

This clonotype was picked up a small number of times. The J gene is TRBJ2-6, the V gene TRBV27; D is possibly TRBD1 (6 bases). V lost 1 base and J lost 4, with 11 bases in between. CDR3 length: 16 residues. CDR1 MNHEY and CDR2 SMNVEV come from the germline V gene (reference sequence). Here the CDR3 reads CASSLLRGSGANVLTF. DNA for the CDR3: TGTGCCAGCAGTTTATTGAGGGGGTCCGGGGCCAACGTCCTGACTTTC.

A few counts support this clonotype. The chain couples TRBV20-1 to TRBJ1-1; 9 bases map to TRBD1. The CDR3 covers 13 residues. The germline V gene has CDR1 DFQATT and CDR2 SNEGSKA (reference sequence). V shed 0 bases, J shed 8 bases, and the junction held 4 bases outside the gene matches. CDR3 protein: CSAREGTGREAFF. The CDR3 DNA reads TGCAGTGCTAGAGAGGGGACAGGGAGGGAAGCTTTCTTT.

The rearrangement links TRBV10-2 to TRBJ1-4, with D possibly TRBD1 on 6 matching bases. The CDR3 runs to 15 residues. CDR1 and CDR2 (germline): WSHSY, SAAADI. Trimming removed 2 bases from V and 6 bases from J, with 13 bases in between. The CDR3 spells CASSEEGGADEKLFF. CDR3 in DNA: TGCGCCAGCAGTGAGGAGGGGGGGGCGGATGAAAAACTGTTTTTT.

The chain recombines TRBV11-3 with TRBJ2-3, with 7 bases matching TRBD1. CDR1 and CDR2 (germline): SGHNT, YENEEA. CDR3 length equals 14 residues. Trimming at V came to 5 bases and at J to 2 bases, leaving 4 bases not matched to a gene. The CDR3 loop reads CASSAGQVTDTQYF. CDR3 bases: TGTGCCAGCAGCGCCGGACAGGTCACAGATACGCAGTATTTT.

This rearrangement joins TRBV12-5 to TRBJ2-1; D call uncertain. V lost 0 bases and J 10 bases, leaving 10 bases between the germline ends. The CDR3 consists of 13 residues. Germline loops: CDR1 LGHNT, CDR2 FRNRAP. As DNA, the CDR3 is TGTGCTAGTGGTTTGGTAAAGGCAACCGAGCAGTTCTTC. It codes for CASGLVKATEQFF.

This chain connects TRBV30 to TRBJ2-1, with a tentative D call TRBD1 (5 bases). Trimming took off 3 bases at V and 4 bases at J, with 10 bases between the two ends. This CDR3 spans 13 amino acids. The germline CDR1 and CDR2 sequences are GTSNPN and SVGIG (reference sequence). Here the CDR3 reads CAWRQDSYNEQFF. The CDR3 nucleotides are TGTGCCTGGAGACAAGACAGTTACAATGAGCAGTTCTTC.

The V and J genes are TRBV15 and TRBJ2-2, with 8 bases identical to TRBD2. V lost 0 bases and J lost 6; bases outside the gene matches: 6. The CDR3 extends over 16 amino acids. Germline V CDR1 and CDR2: LNHNV, YYDKDF (reference sequence). The CDR3 DNA reads TGTGCCACCAGCAGAGATTTTTCCGGGGGGGCCGGGGAGCTGTTTTTT. This sequence encodes CATSRDFSGGAGELFF. The full variable domain, with the rest looked up from reference TRBV15 and TRBJ2-2, is DAMVIQNPRYQVTQFGKPVTLSCSQTLNHNVMYWYQQKSSQAPKLLFHYYDKDFNNEADTPDNFQSRRPNTSFCFLDIRSPGLGDTAMYLCATSRDFSGGAGELFFGEGSRLTVL.

On this clonotype itself: The junction shows a germline mismatch at one end, possibly a read error. The chain has TRBV3-1 and TRBJ1-1; D not resolved. Per germline, CDR1 LGHDT and CDR2 YNNKEL (reference sequence). The CDR3 has 14 amino acids. The CDR3 protein is CASSHPHKATESFF. The CDR3 coding sequence is TGTGCCAGCAGCCACCCTCACAAGGCCACTGAATCTTTCTTT.